This T cell receptor (beta chain) is drawn from a study of control samples from healthy donors and cancer patients. Only in-frame clones appear in the TCRdb table, and some are missing; sequencing was by immunoSEQ multiplex PCR. This table has roughly 450,000 clones, around 90% appearing once. The TCR originated in a middle-aged man with head and neck cancer. The source material was PBMCs.

CDR3 protein: CASSYGGQETQYF. For the CDR3, the DNA is TGTGCCAGCAGTTACGGCGGGCAAGAGACCCAGTACTTC. This sequence joins TRBV6-5 and TRBJ2-5; tentatively, D is TRBD2 (5 bases). The CDR3 is 13 residues long. Germline CDR1 and CDR2: MNHEY and SVGAGI. V lost 2 bases to trimming and J lost 2 bases, with 6 bases between them.